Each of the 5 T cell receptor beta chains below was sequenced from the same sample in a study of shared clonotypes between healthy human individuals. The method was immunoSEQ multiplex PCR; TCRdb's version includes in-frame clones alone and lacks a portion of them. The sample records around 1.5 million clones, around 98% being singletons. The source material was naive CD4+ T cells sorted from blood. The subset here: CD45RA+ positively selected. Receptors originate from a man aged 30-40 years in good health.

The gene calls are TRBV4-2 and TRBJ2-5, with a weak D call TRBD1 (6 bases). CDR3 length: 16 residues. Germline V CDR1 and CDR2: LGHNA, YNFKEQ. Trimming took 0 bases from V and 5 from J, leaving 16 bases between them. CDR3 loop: CASSQDTGSSLETQYF. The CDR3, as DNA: TGTGCCAGCAGCCAAGATACAGGGAGTTCCTTGGAGACCCAGTACTTC.

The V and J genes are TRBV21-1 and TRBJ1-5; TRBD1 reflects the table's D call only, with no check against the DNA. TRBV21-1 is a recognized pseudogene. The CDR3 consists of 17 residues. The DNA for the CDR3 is TGTGCCAGCAGCAAAGTGAGGGACAGAGTTAGCAATCAGCCCCAGCATTTT. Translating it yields CASSKVRDRVSNQPQHF.

The CDR3 protein is CASSNPGQVYYGYTF. The CDR3 DNA reads as TGTGCCAGTAGTAATCCGGGACAAGTTTACTATGGCTACACCTTC. The J gene is TRBJ1-2, the V gene TRBV19; weak D call: TRBD1 (6 bases). In germline, CDR1 is LNHDA, CDR2 SQIVND (reference sequence). The CDR3 spans 15 residues. With 4 bases removed from V and 3 bases from J, the gap between germline ends came to 15 bases.

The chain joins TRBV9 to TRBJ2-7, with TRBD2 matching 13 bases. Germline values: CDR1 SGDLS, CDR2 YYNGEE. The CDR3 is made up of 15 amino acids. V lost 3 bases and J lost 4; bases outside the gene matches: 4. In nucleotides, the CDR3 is TGTGCCAGCAGCGGGGGACTAGCGGGACTGTACGAGCAGTACTTC. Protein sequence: CASSGGLAGLYEQYF.

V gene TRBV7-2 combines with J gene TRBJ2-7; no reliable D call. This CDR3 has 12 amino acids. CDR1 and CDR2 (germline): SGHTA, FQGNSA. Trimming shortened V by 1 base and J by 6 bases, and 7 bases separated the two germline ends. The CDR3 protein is CASSLERVEQYF. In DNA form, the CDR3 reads TGTGCCAGCAGCTTAGAAAGGGTCGAGCAGTACTTC.